The 2 T cell receptor beta chains presented below share a single source sample, sequenced in a study of shared clonotypes between healthy human individuals (TCRdb year 2020). Library preparation employed the immunoSEQ multiplex PCR assay. TCRdb stores this immuneACCESS table with in-frame sequences only. Part of the clones is absent; in the studies checked, under half of the shortfall reflects unresolved V genes, and no reason is known for the rest. Across this sample there are roughly 1,500,000 clones, with about 98% seen only once. The biggest ten clones account for roughly 0.45% of the sample. Input material: naive CD4+ T cells sorted from blood. The cell subset or site label, read with the paper, signifies: CD45RA+ positively selected. These receptors all come from a man aged 25-40 years in good health.

This chain connects TRBV11-2 to TRBJ1-2; D perhaps matches TRBD1 (5 bases). Germline V CDR1 and CDR2: SGHAT, FQNNGV. Trimming shortened V by 3 bases and J by 7 bases, and 12 bases separated the two germline ends. CDR3 length: 13 amino acids. CDR3 amino acids: CASSFVGTPGYTF. The CDR3 DNA reads as TGTGCCAGCAGCTTCGTCGGGACTCCTGGCTACACCTTC.

V and J are TRBV18 and TRBJ2-3, with 7 bases lining up with TRBD1. CDR1 is KGHSH, CDR2 LQKENI, per germline. The CDR3 is 15 residues long. Losses at the gene ends were 5 bases for V and 0 bases for J; bases not matched to a gene: 5. CDR3 sequence reads: CASSLQGPSTDTQYF. Written as DNA, the CDR3 is TGTGCCAGCTCATTACAGGGGCCGAGCACAGATACGCAGTATTTT.